This T cell receptor (beta chain) was sequenced during a study of immune cell composition in non-small cell lung cancer. Here immunoSEQ multiplex PCR was the method, and the copy in TCRdb shows in-frame clones only, minus some. The sample records a few thousand clones, 70% to 80% being singletons. Normal lung was taken at the farthest possible site, at least 3 cm from tumour. Germline V lookup: CDR1 MNHNS, CDR2 SASEGT. The CDR3 has 17 amino acids. The ends were cut back, 1 base at V and 1 base at J, with 13 bases in the middle. For this clone: Antigen unknown.

Study-wide findings and caveats: Squamous carcinomas (roughly 80%) more often had tumour-associated clones >0.5% than adenocarcinomas (33%).

The specimen was non-adjacent lung tissue. The TCR comes from a human donor with non-small cell lung cancer. The chain links TRBV6-1 to TRBJ2-2; weak D call: TRBD1 (7 bases). This chain's CDR3 is CASSEVAGGWNTGELFF. The CDR3 DNA is TGTGCCAGCAGTGAAGTGGCAGGGGGGTGGAACACCGGGGAGCTGTTTTTT.